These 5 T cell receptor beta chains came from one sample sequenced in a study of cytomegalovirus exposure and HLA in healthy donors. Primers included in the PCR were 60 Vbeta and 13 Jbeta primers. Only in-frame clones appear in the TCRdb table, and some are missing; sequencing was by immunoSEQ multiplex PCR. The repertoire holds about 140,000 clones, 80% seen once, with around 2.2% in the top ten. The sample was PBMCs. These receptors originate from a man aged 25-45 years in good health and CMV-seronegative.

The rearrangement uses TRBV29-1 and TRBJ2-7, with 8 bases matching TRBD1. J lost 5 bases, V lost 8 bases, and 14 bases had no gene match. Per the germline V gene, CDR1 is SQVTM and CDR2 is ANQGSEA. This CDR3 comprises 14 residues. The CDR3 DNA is TGCAGCCCTGCTCATCCGGGACAGGACCACGAGCAGTACTTC. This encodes CSPAHPGQDHEQYF.

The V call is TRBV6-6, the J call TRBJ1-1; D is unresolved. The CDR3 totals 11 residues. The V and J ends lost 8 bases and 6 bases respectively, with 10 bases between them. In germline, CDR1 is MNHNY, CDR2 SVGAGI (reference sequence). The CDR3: CASRGLAEAFF. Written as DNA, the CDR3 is TGTGCCAGCCGGGGTTTGGCTGAAGCTTTCTTT.

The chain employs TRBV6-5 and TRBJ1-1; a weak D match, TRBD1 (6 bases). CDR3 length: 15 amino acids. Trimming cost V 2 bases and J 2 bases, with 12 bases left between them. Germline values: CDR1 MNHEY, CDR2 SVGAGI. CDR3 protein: CASSYTGLRNTEAFF. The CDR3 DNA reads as TGTGCCAGCAGTTACACAGGGCTGCGAAACACTGAAGCTTTCTTT.

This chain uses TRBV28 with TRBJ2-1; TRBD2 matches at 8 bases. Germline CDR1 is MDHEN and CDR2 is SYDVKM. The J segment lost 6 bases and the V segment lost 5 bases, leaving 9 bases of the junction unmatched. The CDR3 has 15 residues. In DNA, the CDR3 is TGTGCCAGCAGTCCAGGGACTAGTCTTGCCAATGAGCAGTTCTTC. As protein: CASSPGTSLANEQFF. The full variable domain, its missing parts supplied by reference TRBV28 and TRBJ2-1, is DVKVTQSSRYLVKRTGEKVFLECVQDMDHENMFWYRQDPGLGLRLIYFSYDVKMKEKGDIPEGYSVSREKKERFSLILESASTNQTSMYLCASSPGTSLANEQFFGPGTRLTVL.

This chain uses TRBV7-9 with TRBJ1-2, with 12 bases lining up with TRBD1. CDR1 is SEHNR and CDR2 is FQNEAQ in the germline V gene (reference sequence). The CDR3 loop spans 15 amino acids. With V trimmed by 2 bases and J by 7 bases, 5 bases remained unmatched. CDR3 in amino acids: CASSLTGTGGFGYTF. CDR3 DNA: TGTGCCAGCAGCTTAACCGGGACAGGGGGCTTTGGCTACACCTTC.